This entry describes one TCR beta chain. The data stem from a study of blood T cell repertoires in COVID-19. Germline V gene data show CDR1 as SGHRS and CDR2 as YFSETQ. V gave up 4 bases and J gave up 0 bases; unmatched junction bases: 8. The CDR3 is 16 residues long. Using immunoSEQ multiplex PCR, the repertoire was profiled, and TCRdb retains in-frame clones only, with some absent. The sample holds around 220,000 clones; roughly 90% are singletons and the top ten take 1.9%. The sequence was collected from a man between 40 and 49 years old with active or convalescent COVID-19. The chain employs TRBV5-1 and TRBJ1-1, with TRBD1 matching over 8 bases. Material: peripheral blood. In nucleotides, the CDR3 is TGCGCCAGCAGCCGAGGACAGGGAACCATGAACACTGAAGCTTTCTTT. Amino acid sequence: CASSRGQGTMNTEAFF.